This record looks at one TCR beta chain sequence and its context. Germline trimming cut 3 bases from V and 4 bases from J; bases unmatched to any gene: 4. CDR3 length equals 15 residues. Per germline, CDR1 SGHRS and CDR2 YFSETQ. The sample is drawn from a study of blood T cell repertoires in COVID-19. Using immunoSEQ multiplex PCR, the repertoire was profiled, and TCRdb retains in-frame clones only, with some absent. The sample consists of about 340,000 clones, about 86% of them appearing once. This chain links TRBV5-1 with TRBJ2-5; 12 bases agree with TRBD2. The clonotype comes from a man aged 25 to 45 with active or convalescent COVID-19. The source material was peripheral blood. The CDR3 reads CASSSLGLAGETQYF. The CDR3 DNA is TGCGCCAGCAGCTCGTTGGGACTAGCGGGAGAGACCCAGTACTTC.